Listed below are T cell receptor beta chains from one sample, sequenced in a study of blood T cell repertoires in COVID-19. TCRdb's table, derived via immunoSEQ multiplex PCR, lists solely in-frame clones and lacks some. This sample yields over 350,000 clones, of which approximately 90% are seen a single time; about 1.1% belongs to the top ten. Sequenced sample: PBMCs or T cells enriched from blood (not recorded which). These receptors all come from a woman between 18 and 29 years old who had recovered from COVID-19. The CDR3 runs from the conserved cysteine through the conserved F or W. Each record gives: clone size, V gene, J gene, D gene, CDR3 protein, CDR3 DNA. The D gene is left open where the match is weak. Expanded clones are given a class, and other clones once, few, many or no size at all.

size: once; V: TRBV6-2/TRBV6-3; J: TRBJ2-7; D: NA; CDR3: CASSRRVGSQYEQYF; DNA: TGTGCCAGCAGCCGCAGGGTTGGCAGTCAATACGAGCAGTACTTC
size: NA; V: TRBV6-5; J: TRBJ1-6; D: TRBD1; CDR3: CASSSTGDGNSPLHF; DNA: TGTGCCAGCAGTTCTACAGGGGACGGCAATTCACCCCTCCACTTT
size: NA; V: TRBV7-3; J: TRBJ1-2; D: TRBD1; CDR3: CASSSGQGQGYTF; DNA: TGTGCCAGCAGCTCTGGACAGGGTCAAGGCTACACCTTC
size: NA; V: TRBV5-5; J: TRBJ2-6; D: NA; CDR3: CASSLELRSGANVLTF; DNA: TGTGCCAGCAGCTTGGAACTCCGCTCTGGGGCCAACGTCCTGACTTTC
size: NA; V: TRBV28; J: TRBJ2-2; D: NA; CDR3: CASSARLGDTGELFF; DNA: TGTGCCAGCAGTGCAAGATTAGGGGACACCGGGGAGCTGTTTTTT
size: NA; V: TRBV19; J: TRBJ1-2; D: NA; CDR3: CASMGVLPHYGYTF; DNA: TGTGCCAGTATGGGAGTCTTACCCCACTATGGCTACACCTTC
size: few; V: TRBV3-1/TRBV3-2; J: TRBJ1-3; D: NA; CDR3: CASSFLGGLGAGNTIYF; DNA: TGTGCCAGCAGCTTCTTAGGAGGATTAGGTGCTGGAAACACCATATATTTT
size: NA; V: TRBV28; J: TRBJ2-1; D: NA; CDR3: CASSPIGDNEQFF; DNA: TGTGCCAGCAGTCCGATAGGGGACAATGAGCAGTTCTTC
size: NA; V: TRBV5-6; J: TRBJ1-1; D: NA; CDR3: CASSLVRRDTEAFF; DNA: TGTGCCAGCAGCTTGGTACGGCGGGACACTGAAGCTTTCTTT
size: NA; V: TRBV4-3; J: TRBJ2-3; D: NA; CDR3: CASSQELVDTQYF; DNA: TGCGCCAGCAGCCAAGAGTTAGTAGATACGCAGTATTTT
size: NA; V: TRBV4-3; J: TRBJ2-2; D: NA; CDR3: CASSQGRGTGELFF; DNA: TGCGCCAGCAGCCAAGGTCGGGGTACCGGGGAGCTGTTTTTT
size: NA; V: TRBV10-2; J: TRBJ1-6; D: NA; CDR3: CASSLADSNSPLHF; DNA: TGCGCCAGCAGCTTGGCAGACTCTAATTCACCCCTCCACTTT
size: NA; V: TRBV11-3; J: TRBJ2-3; D: NA; CDR3: CASSLGENTDTQYF; DNA: TGTGCCAGCAGCCTAGGGGAGAACACAGATACGCAGTATTTT
size: NA; V: TRBV5-4; J: TRBJ1-4; D: TRBD1; CDR3: CASSLTGGNEKLFF; DNA: TGTGCCAGCAGCTTGACAGGGGGGAATGAAAAACTGTTTTTT
size: once; V: TRBV6-2/TRBV6-3; J: TRBJ2-7; D: TRBD2; CDR3: CASSSGLAAPYEQYF; DNA: TGTGCCAGCAGTTCCGGACTAGCGGCCCCCTACGAGCAGTACTTC
size: NA; V: TRBV4-1; J: TRBJ1-3; D: NA; CDR3: CASSQDFGTIYF; DNA: TGCGCCAGCAGCCAAGATTTCGGCACCATATATTTT
size: NA; V: TRBV19; J: TRBJ1-3; D: TRBD1; CDR3: CASSVRGIAGNTIYF; DNA: TGTGCCAGTAGCGTCAGGGGGATCGCTGGAAACACCATATATTTT
size: NA; V: TRBV30; J: TRBJ1-1; D: TRBD1; CDR3: CAWGTGRGLNTEAFF; DNA: TGTGCCTGGGGGACAGGGAGAGGCTTGAACACTGAAGCTTTCTTT
size: few; V: TRBV27; J: TRBJ1-5; D: TRBD1; CDR3: CASRSITGGSNQPQHF; DNA: TGTGCCAGCAGATCTATTACAGGGGGAAGCAATCAGCCCCAGCATTTT
size: NA; V: TRBV4-1; J: TRBJ1-1; D: NA; CDR3: CASSQDRGMNTEAFF; DNA: TGCGCCAGCAGCCAAGATAGAGGGATGAACACTGAAGCTTTCTTT
size: NA; V: TRBV7-3; J: TRBJ2-1; D: TRBD2; CDR3: CASSSPERGGPYNEQFF; DNA: TGTGCCAGCAGCTCCCCCGAGCGGGGGGGTCCCTACAATGAGCAGTTCTTC
size: NA; V: TRBV6-6; J: TRBJ1-5; D: NA; CDR3: CASSRKPGYPNQPQHF; DNA: TGTGCCAGCAGTCGAAAGCCAGGGTACCCCAATCAGCCCCAGCATTTT
size: NA; V: TRBV2; J: TRBJ1-5; D: NA; CDR3: CASSEGQSNQPQHF; DNA: TGTGCCAGCAGTGAAGGGCAGAGCAATCAGCCCCAGCATTTT
size: NA; V: TRBV3-1/TRBV3-2; J: TRBJ1-1; D: TRBD1; CDR3: CASSQRPGGRGAFF; DNA: TGTGCCAGCAGCCAAAGGCCAGGGGGCAGGGGAGCTTTCTTT
size: NA; V: TRBV7-2; J: TRBJ2-5; D: TRBD2; CDR3: CASSQAGRTQYF; DNA: TGTGCCAGCAGCCAAGCGGGGAGGACCCAGTACTTC
size: once; V: TRBV28; J: TRBJ1-3; D: NA; CDR3: CASRETPGMRNTIYF; DNA: TGTGCCAGCAGAGAAACACCAGGGATGAGAAACACCATATATTTT
size: NA; V: TRBV5-7; J: TRBJ2-1; D: NA; CDR3: CASSSGTGFHEQFF; DNA: TGTGCCAGCAGCTCAGGAACAGGGTTCCATGAGCAGTTCTTC
size: few; V: TRBV11-3; J: TRBJ1-6; D: NA; CDR3: CASSLGGLVERSSYNSPLHF; DNA: TGTGCCAGCAGCTTGGGGGGGCTGGTCGAAAGGAGCTCCTATAATTCACCCCTCCACTTT
size: NA; V: TRBV9; J: TRBJ2-7; D: NA; CDR3: CASSVGGSRYEQYF; DNA: TGTGCCAGCAGCGTAGGCGGGTCCCGCTACGAGCAGTACTTC
size: NA; V: TRBV19; J: TRBJ1-2; D: NA; CDR3: CATKRGAANYGYTF; DNA: TGTGCAACTAAACGCGGCGCAGCTAACTATGGCTACACCTTC
size: once; V: TRBV5-6; J: TRBJ2-7; D: NA; CDR3: CASSSSAYEQYF; DNA: TGTGCCAGCAGCTCCTCTGCCTACGAGCAGTACTTC
size: NA; V: TRBV6-2/TRBV6-3; J: TRBJ1-4; D: TRBD1; CDR3: CASSRRQGYGEKLFF; DNA: TGTGCCAGCAGTCGACGACAGGGCTATGGTGAAAAACTGTTTTTT
size: NA; V: TRBV25-1; J: TRBJ1-5; D: TRBD1; CDR3: CASSESGTDSAPQHF; DNA: TGTGCCAGCAGTGAATCGGGGACAGATTCCGCCCCCCAGCATTTT
size: NA; V: TRBV5-4; J: TRBJ2-1; D: TRBD1; CDR3: CASSSDRGSYNEQFF; DNA: TGTGCCAGCAGTTCGGACAGGGGCTCCTACAATGAGCAGTTCTTC
size: NA; V: TRBV5-6; J: TRBJ1-1; D: NA; CDR3: CASSSWTENPTEAFF; DNA: TGTGCCAGCAGCTCGTGGACAGAGAACCCCACTGAAGCTTTCTTT
size: NA; V: TRBV30; J: TRBJ2-2; D: NA; CDR3: CAWSVPIGRFETGELFF; DNA: TGTGCCTGGAGTGTACCGATTGGGAGATTCGAAACCGGGGAGCTGTTTTTT
size: NA; V: TRBV5-1; J: TRBJ1-6; D: NA; CDR3: CASSLFLDSPNSPLHF; DNA: TGCGCCAGCAGCTTGTTTCTGGACAGCCCTAATTCACCCCTCCACTTT
size: NA; V: TRBV19; J: TRBJ1-3; D: NA; CDR3: CATAVGGSGNTIYF; DNA: TGTGCCACCGCGGTCGGGGGCTCTGGAAACACCATATATTTT
size: NA; V: TRBV7-2; J: TRBJ2-2; D: TRBD2; CDR3: CASSWTRTGELFF; DNA: TGTGCCAGCAGCTGGACTAGAACCGGGGAGCTGTTTTTT
size: NA; V: TRBV28; J: TRBJ1-6; D: TRBD1; CDR3: CASSPPGQGSYNSPLHF; DNA: TGTGCCAGCAGTCCCCCGGGACAGGGCTCCTATAATTCACCCCTCCACTTT
size: NA; V: TRBV5-1; J: TRBJ1-2; D: TRBD1; CDR3: CASSSGTGDYGYTF; DNA: TGCGCCAGCAGCAGTGGGACAGGGGACTATGGCTACACCTTC